This TCR beta chain appears in the sequencing data of a study of T cell changes during pregnancy in multiple sclerosis. The CDR3 runs to 14 residues. V was clipped by 4 bases and J by 3 bases, with 11 bases between them. The germline gives CDR1 SGHNT, CDR2 YYREEE (reference sequence). The data were produced by immunoSEQ multiplex PCR, yet TCRdb's version contains in-frame clones alone and is incomplete. The sample shows about 69,000 clones, about nine tenths of them seen only once. The sequence derives from a female donor with multiple sclerosis, enrolled in a pregnancy study. The V call is TRBV5-4, the J call TRBJ1-5, with D uncertain. The source was peripheral blood, collected before pregnancy. CDR3 sequence: CASSRGRDNQPQHF. The CDR3 region has the DNA TGTGCCAGCAGCCGAGGGAGGGACAATCAGCCCCAGCATTTT.